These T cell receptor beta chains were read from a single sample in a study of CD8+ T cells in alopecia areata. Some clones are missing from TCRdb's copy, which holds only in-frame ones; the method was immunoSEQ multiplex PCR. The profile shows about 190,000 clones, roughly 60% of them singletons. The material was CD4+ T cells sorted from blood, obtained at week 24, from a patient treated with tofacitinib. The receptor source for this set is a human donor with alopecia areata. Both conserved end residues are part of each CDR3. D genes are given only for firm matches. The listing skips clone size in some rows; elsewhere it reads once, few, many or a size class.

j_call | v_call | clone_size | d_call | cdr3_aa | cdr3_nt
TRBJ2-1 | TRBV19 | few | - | CASSISQAYNEQFF | TGTGCCAGTAGTATCAGTCAGGCCTACAATGAGCAGTTCTTC
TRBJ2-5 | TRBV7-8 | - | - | CASSLVGRRETQYF | TGTGCCAGCAGCTTAGTGGGTAGAAGGGAGACCCAGTACTTC
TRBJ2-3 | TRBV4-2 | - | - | CASSQERQTSTDTQYF | TGTGCCAGCAGCCAAGAGAGGCAGACTAGCACAGATACGCAGTATTTT
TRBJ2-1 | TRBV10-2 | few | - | CASSEQVRNEQFF | TGCGCCAGCAGTGAGCAAGTGCGCAATGAGCAGTTCTTC
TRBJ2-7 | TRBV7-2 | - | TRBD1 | CASSLEGTVSSYEQYF | TGTGCCAGCAGCTTAGAGGGGACAGTTAGCTCCTACGAGCAGTACTTC
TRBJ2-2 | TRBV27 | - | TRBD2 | CASSAGGPHTGELFF | TGTGCCAGCAGTGCGGGGGGGCCCCACACCGGGGAGCTGTTTTTT
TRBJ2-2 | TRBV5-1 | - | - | CASSSTSAPNTGELFF | TGCGCCAGCAGCTCGACTAGTGCCCCTAACACCGGGGAGCTGTTTTTT
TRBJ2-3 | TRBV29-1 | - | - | CSVETSEADTQYF | TGCAGCGTCGAAACTTCGGAAGCAGATACGCAGTATTTT
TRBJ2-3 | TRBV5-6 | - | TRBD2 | CASSAGTSGQGDTQYF | TGTGCCAGCAGCGCCGGGACTAGCGGTCAGGGAGATACGCAGTATTTT
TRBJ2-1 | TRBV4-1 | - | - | CASSQVDMGFSYNEQFF | TGCGCCAGCAGCCAAGTTGACATGGGATTCTCCTACAATGAGCAGTTCTTC
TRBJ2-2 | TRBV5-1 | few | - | CASVQGNTGELFF | TGCGCCAGCGTCCAGGGGAACACCGGGGAGCTGTTTTTT
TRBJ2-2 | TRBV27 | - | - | CASTGLRGRAGELFF | TGTGCCAGCACGGGACTACGGGGGCGCGCCGGGGAGCTGTTTTTT
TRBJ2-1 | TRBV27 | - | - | CASSSGPRNEQFF | TGTGCCAGCAGTTCGGGCCCCCGCAATGAGCAGTTCTTC
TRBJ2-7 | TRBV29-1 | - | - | CSVVALLSPSEQYF | TGCAGCGTTGTGGCCCTCCTTTCCCCCTCCGAGCAGTACTTC
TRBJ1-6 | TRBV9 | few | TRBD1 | CASSVGRTGLSPLHF | TGTGCCAGCAGCGTAGGCCGGACAGGGTTATCACCCCTCCACTTT
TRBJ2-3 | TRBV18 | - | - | CASSPRGDRTDTQYF | TGTGCCAGCTCACCACGGGGGGACCGCACAGATACGCAGTATTTT
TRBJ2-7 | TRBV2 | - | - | CASKGRQGNVYEQYF | TGTGCCAGCAAGGGTCGGCAGGGCAATGTGTACGAGCAGTACTTC
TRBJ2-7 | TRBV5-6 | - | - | CASSQRGYEQYF | TGTGCCAGCAGCCAGAGGGGGTACGAGCAGTACTTC
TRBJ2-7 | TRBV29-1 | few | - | CSVEEDGFEQYF | TGCAGCGTTGAAGAGGACGGATTCGAGCAGTACTTC
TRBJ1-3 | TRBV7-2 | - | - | CASSGSVGGNTIYF | TGTGCCAGCAGCGGCTCCGTGGGTGGAAACACCATATATTTT
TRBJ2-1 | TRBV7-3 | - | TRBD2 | CASSPPGTSYNEQFF | TGTGCCAGCAGCCCCCCCGGGACTAGCTACAATGAGCAGTTCTTC
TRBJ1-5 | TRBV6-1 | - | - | CASSRRGLDQPQHF | TGTGCCAGCTCCCGTCGAGGCCTCGACCAGCCCCAGCATTTT
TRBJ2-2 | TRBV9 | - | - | CASSVVVGTGELFF | TGTGCCAGCAGCGTAGTGGTTGGCACCGGGGAGCTGTTTTTT
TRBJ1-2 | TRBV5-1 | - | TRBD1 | CASSVDTNRGVGNGYTF | TGCGCCAGCAGCGTTGATACTAACAGGGGGGTCGGAAATGGCTACACCTTC
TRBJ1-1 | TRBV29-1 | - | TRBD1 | CSVADRVNTEAFF | TGCAGCGTTGCGGACAGGGTGAACACTGAAGCTTTCTTT
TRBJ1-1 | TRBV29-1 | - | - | CSVRTDMNTEAFF | TGCAGCGTTAGGACAGACATGAACACTGAAGCTTTCTTT
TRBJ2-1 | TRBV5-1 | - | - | CASSLERDEQFF | TGCGCCAGCAGCTTGGAACGGGATGAGCAGTTCTTC
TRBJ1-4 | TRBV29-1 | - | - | CSVRTALGEKLFF | TGCAGCGTACGGACAGCGCTAGGGGAAAAACTGTTTTTT
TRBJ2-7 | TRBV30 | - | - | CAWSTGDRRGGQYF | TGTGCCTGGAGTACCGGCGACAGGCGAGGTGGGCAGTACTTC
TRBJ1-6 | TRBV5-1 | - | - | CASSLGSPNSPLHF | TGCGCCAGCAGCTTAGGGTCCCCCAATTCACCCCTCCACTTT
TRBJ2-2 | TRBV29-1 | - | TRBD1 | CSVEMGQGLRGRELFF | TGCAGCGTTGAGATGGGACAGGGGTTGAGGGGCCGGGAGCTGTTTTTT
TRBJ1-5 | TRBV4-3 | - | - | CASSQGTGQPQHF | TGCGCCAGCAGCCAAGGGACGGGACAGCCCCAGCATTTT
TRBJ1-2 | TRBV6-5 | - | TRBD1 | CASSHDRGHGYTF | TGTGCCAGCAGCCACGACAGGGGGCATGGCTACACCTTC
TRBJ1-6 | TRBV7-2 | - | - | CASSLWGNSPLHF | TGTGCCAGCAGCTTATGGGGGAATTCACCCCTCCACTTT
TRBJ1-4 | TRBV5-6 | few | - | CASSHQNEKLFF | TGTGCCAGCAGCCATCAGAATGAAAAACTGTTTTTT
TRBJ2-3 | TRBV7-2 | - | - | CASSRLRTDTQYF | TGTGCCAGCAGCCGACTCCGCACAGATACGCAGTATTTT
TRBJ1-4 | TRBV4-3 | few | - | CASSQDTAEANEKLFF | TGCGCCAGCAGCCAAGATACGGCAGAAGCTAATGAAAAACTGTTTTTT
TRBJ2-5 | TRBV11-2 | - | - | CASSLEKGPETQYF | TGTGCCAGCAGCTTAGAGAAGGGCCCGGAGACCCAGTACTTC
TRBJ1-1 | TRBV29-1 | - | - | CSVVGEVTEAFF | TGCAGCGTTGTTGGGGAGGTCACTGAAGCTTTCTTT
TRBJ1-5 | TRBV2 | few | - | CASSDRTPSNQPQHF | TGTGCCAGCAGTGATCGGACGCCTAGCAATCAGCCCCAGCATTTT
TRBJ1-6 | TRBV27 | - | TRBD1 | CASRQGANSPLHF | TGTGCCAGCCGACAGGGGGCAAATTCACCCCTCCACTTT
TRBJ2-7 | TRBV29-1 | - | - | CSGRDGAYEQYF | TGCAGCGGGCGGGACGGAGCCTACGAGCAGTACTTC
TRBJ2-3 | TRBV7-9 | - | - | CASSLAGQRTDTQYF | TGTGCCAGCAGCTTAGCCGGACAGCGCACAGATACGCAGTATTTT
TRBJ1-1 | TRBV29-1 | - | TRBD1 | CSVVLRQGWVGNTEAFF | TGCAGCGTTGTCCTGAGACAGGGGTGGGTAGGGAACACTGAAGCTTTCTTT
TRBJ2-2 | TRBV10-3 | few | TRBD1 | CAARDDRAPTGELFF | TGTGCCGCGAGGGACGACAGGGCCCCGACCGGGGAGCTGTTTTTT
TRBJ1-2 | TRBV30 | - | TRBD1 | CAWTRQGNYGYTF | TGTGCCTGGACAAGACAGGGGAACTATGGCTACACCTTC
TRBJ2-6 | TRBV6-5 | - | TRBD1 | CASSYSRDRGNVLTF | TGTGCCAGCAGTTACTCACGGGACAGGGGCAACGTCCTGACTTTC